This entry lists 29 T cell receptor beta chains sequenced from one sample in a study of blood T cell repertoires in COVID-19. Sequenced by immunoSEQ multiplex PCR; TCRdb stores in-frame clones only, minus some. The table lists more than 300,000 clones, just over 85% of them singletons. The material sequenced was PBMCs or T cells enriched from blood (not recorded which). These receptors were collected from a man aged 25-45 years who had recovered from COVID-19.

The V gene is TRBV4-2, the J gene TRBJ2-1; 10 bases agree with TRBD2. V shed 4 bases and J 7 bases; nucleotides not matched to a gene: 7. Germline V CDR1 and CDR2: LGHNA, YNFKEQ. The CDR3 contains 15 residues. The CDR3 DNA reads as TGTGCCAGCAGCCGAAGCGGGGGGGCTGAAAATGAGCAGTTCTTC. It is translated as CASSRSGGAENEQFF.

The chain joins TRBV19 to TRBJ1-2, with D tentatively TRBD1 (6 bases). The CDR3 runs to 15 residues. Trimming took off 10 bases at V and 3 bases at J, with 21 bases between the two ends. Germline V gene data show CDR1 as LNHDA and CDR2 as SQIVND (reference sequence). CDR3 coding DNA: TGTGCCACCTCGCCCCTAACAGGGAATTACTATGGCTACACCTTC. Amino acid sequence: CATSPLTGNYYGYTF.

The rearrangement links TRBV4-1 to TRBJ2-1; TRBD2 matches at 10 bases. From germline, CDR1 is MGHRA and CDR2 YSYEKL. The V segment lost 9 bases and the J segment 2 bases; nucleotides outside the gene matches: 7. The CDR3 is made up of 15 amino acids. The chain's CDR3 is CASNLAGDPYNEQFF. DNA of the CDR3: TGCGCCAGTAACCTAGCGGGAGACCCCTACAATGAGCAGTTCTTC.

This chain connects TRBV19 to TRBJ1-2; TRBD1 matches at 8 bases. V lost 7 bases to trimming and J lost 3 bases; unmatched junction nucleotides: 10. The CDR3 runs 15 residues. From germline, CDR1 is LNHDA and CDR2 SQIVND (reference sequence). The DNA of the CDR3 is TGTGCCAGTACCGGCAGGGGGCGAAATGACTATGGCTACACCTTC. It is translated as CASTGRGRNDYGYTF. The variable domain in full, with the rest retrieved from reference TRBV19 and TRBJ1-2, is DGGITQSPKYLFRKEGQNVTLSCEQNLNHDAMYWYRQDPGQGLRLIYYSQIVNDFQKGDIAEGYSVSREKKESFPLTVTSAQKNPTAFYLCASTGRGRNDYGYTFGSGTRLTVV.

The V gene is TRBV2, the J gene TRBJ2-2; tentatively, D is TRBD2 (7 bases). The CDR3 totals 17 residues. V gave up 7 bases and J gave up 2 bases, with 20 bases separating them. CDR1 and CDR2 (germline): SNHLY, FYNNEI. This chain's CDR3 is CASMGAAAGANTGELFF. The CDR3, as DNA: TGTGCCAGCATGGGGGCTGCGGCGGGAGCCAACACCGGGGAGCTGTTTTTT.

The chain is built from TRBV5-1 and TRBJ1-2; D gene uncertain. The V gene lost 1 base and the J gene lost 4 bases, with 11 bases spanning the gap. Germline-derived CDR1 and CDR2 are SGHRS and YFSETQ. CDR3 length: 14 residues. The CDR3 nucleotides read TGCGCCAGCAGCTTGTTTACAGAAGGCTATGGCTACACCTTC. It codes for CASSLFTEGYGYTF. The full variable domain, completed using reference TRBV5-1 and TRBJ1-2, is KAGVTQTPRYLIKTRGQQVTLSCSPISGHRSVSWYQQTPGQGLQFLFEYFSETQRNKGNFPGRFSGRQFSNSRSEMNVSTLELGDSALYLCASSLFTEGYGYTFGSGTRLTVV.

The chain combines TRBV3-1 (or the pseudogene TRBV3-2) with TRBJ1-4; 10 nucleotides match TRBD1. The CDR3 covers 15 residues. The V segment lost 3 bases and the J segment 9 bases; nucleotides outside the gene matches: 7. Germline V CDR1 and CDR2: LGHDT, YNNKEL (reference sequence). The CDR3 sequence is CASSQFGTGDQKLFF. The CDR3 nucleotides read TGTGCCAGCAGCCAGTTTGGGACAGGGGATCAAAAACTGTTTTTT.

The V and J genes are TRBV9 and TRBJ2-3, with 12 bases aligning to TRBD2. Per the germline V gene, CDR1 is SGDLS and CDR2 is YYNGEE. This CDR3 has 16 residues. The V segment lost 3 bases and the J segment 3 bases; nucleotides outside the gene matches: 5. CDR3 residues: CASSEPTSGGTDTQYF. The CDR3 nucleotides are TGTGCCAGCAGCGAGCCGACTAGCGGGGGAACAGATACGCAGTATTTT.

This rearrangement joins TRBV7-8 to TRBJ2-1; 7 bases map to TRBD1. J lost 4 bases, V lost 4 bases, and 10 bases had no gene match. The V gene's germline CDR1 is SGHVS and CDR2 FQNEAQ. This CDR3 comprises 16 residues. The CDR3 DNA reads TGTGCCAGCAGCTCATTACAGGGGCTCTTTTACAATGAGCAGTTCTTC. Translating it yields CASSSLQGLFYNEQFF.

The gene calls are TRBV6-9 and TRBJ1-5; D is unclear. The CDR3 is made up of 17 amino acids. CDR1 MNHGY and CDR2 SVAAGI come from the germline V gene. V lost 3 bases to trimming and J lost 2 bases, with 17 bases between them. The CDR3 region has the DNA TGTGCCAGCAGTTACCTTCGTCGGTTTAGTGGCAATCAGCCCCAGCATTTT. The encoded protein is CASSYLRRFSGNQPQHF.

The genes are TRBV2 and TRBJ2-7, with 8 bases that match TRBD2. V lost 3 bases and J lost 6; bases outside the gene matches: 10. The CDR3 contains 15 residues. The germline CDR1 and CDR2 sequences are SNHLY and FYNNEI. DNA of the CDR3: TGTGCCAGCAGTGATCGGCTAGCGGGTTCCGGCGAGCAGTACTTC. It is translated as CASSDRLAGSGEQYF. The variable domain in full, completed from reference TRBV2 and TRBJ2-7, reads EPEVTQTPSHQVTQMGQEVILRCVPISNHLYFYWYRQILGQKVEFLVSFYNNEISEKSEIFDDQFSVERPDGSNFTLKIRSTKLEDSAMYFCASSDRLAGSGEQYFGPGTRLTVT.

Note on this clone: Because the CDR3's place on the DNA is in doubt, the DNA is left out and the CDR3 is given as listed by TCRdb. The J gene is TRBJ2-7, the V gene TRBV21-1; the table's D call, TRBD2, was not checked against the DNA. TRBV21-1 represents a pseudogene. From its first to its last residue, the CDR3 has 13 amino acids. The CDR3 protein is CAIVAGGSYEQYF.

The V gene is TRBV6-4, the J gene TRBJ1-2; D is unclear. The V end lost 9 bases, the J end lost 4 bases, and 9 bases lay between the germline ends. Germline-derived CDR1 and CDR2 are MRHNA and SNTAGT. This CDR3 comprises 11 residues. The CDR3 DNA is TGTGCCAGTCGAGGCGTCTATGGCTACACCTTC. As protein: CASRGVYGYTF.

Written as DNA, the CDR3 is TGTGCCAGCAGCTCTACTATATCAGACAGGGACGTGCGGGAAAAACTGTTTTTT. Its protein is CASSSTISDRDVREKLFF. The chain couples TRBV7-9 to TRBJ1-4; 7 positions match TRBD1. There are 18 residues in the CDR3. The J segment lost 8 bases and the V segment lost 4 bases, leaving 19 bases of the junction unmatched. CDR1 is SEHNR and CDR2 is FQNEAQ in the germline V gene (reference sequence).

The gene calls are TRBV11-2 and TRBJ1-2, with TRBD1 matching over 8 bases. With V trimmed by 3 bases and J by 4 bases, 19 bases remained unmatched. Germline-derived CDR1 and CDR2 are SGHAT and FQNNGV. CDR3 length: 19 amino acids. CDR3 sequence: CASSFLISGQVLLSYGYTF. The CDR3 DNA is TGTGCCAGCAGCTTCCTCATCTCGGGACAGGTTCTCCTATCCTATGGCTACACCTTC.

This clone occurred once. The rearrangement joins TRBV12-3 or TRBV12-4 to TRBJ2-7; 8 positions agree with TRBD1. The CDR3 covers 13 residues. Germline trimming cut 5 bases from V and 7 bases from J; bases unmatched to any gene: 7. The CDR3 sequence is CASSQGARTEQYF. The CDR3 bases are TGTGCCAGCAGTCAGGGGGCGCGGACGGAGCAGTACTTC.

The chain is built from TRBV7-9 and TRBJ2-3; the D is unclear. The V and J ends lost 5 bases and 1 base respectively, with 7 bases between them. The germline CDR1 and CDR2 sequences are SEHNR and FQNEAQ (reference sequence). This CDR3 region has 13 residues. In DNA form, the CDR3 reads TGTGCCAGCAGCCAGACTCGCACAGATACGCAGTATTTT. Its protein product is CASSQTRTDTQYF. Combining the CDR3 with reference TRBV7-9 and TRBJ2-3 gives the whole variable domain DTGVSQNPRHKITKRGQNVTFRCDPISEHNRLYWYRQTLGQGPEFLTYFQNEAQLEKSRLLSDRFSAERPKGSFSTLEIQRTEQGDSAMYLCASSQTRTDTQYFGPGTRLTVL.

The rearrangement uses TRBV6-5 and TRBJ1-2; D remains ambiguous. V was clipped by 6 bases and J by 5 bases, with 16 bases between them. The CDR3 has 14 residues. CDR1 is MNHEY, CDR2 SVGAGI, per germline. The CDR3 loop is CASRQRTSSYGYTF. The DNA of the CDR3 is TGTGCCAGCAGACAGCGGACGTCTAGTTATGGCTACACCTTC.

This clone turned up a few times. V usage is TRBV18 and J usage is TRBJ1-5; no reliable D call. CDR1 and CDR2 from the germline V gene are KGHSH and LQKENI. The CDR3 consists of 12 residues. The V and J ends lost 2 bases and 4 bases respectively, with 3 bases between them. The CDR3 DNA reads TGTGCCAGCTCACCAGAGAATCAGCCCCAGCATTTT. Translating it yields CASSPENQPQHF.

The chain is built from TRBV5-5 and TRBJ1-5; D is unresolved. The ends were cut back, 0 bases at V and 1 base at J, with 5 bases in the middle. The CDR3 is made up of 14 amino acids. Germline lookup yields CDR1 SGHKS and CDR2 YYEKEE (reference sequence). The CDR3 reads CASSLAGSNQPQHF. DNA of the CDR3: TGTGCCAGCAGCTTGGCGGGGAGCAATCAGCCCCAGCATTTT.

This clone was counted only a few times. The CDR3 protein is CASSPVDGRNSPLHF. In DNA form, the CDR3 reads TGCGCCAGCAGCCCGGTAGATGGGAGAAATTCACCCCTCCACTTT. The V gene is TRBV5-1, the J gene TRBJ1-6; no firm D call. The CDR3 totals 15 residues. V was trimmed by 4 bases and J by 7 bases, leaving 15 bases between them. Per the germline V gene, CDR1 is SGHRS and CDR2 is YFSETQ.

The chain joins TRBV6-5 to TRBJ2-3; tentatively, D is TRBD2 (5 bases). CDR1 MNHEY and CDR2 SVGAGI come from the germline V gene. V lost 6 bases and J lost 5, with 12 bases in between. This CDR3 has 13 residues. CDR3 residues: CASSGRGKDTQYF. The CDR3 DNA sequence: TGTGCCAGCAGCGGAAGAGGGAAAGATACGCAGTATTTT.

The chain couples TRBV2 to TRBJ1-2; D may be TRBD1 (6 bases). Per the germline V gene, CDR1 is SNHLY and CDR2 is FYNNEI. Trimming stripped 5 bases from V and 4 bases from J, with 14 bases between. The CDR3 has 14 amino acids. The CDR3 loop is CASSFKQGSYGYTF. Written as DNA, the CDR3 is TGTGCCAGCAGTTTCAAACAGGGCAGCTATGGCTACACCTTC.

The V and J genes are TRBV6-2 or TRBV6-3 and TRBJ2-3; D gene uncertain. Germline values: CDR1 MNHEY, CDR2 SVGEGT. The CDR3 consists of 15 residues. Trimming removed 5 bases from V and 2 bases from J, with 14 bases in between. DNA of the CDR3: TGTGCCAGCAGTAAATTACTCTCCCCCACAGATACGCAGTATTTT. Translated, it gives CASSKLLSPTDTQYF.

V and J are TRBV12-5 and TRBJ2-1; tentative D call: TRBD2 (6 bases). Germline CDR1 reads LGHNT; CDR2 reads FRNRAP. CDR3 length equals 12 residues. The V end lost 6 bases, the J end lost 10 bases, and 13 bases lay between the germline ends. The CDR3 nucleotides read TGTGCTAGTGGCCTAGCGTGGGGCGAGCAGTTCTTC. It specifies CASGLAWGEQFF.

CDR3: CASSTPGGTRVYEQYF. CDR3 bases: TGTGCCAGCAGCACTCCTGGAGGGACCCGGGTCTACGAGCAGTACTTC. This sequence joins TRBV5-4 and TRBJ2-7; the D gene is possibly TRBD2 (6 bases). V was trimmed by 4 bases and J by 3 bases, leaving 20 bases between them. CDR1 is SGHNT, CDR2 YYREEE, per germline (reference sequence). CDR3 size: 16 residues.

CDR3 nucleotide sequence: TGTGCCAGCAGCCCCCGGGACAGGCTCCACGAGCAGTACTTC. This gives the protein CASSPRDRLHEQYF. This chain uses TRBV9 with TRBJ2-7, with TRBD1 matching 8 bases. Germline lookup yields CDR1 SGDLS and CDR2 YYNGEE. The junction had 8 bases not matched to a gene; V was cut back by 4 bases and J by 5 bases. The CDR3 length is 14 residues.

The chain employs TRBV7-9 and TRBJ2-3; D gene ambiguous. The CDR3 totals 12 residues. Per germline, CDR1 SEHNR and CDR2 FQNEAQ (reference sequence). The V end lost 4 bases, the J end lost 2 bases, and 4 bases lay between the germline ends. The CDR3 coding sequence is TGTGCCAGCAGCTACTCCACAGATACGCAGTATTTT. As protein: CASSYSTDTQYF. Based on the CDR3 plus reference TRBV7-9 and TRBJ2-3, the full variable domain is DTGVSQNPRHKITKRGQNVTFRCDPISEHNRLYWYRQTLGQGPEFLTYFQNEAQLEKSRLLSDRFSAERPKGSFSTLEIQRTEQGDSAMYLCASSYSTDTQYFGPGTRLTVL.

The CDR3 here is CASSVDSGGAGYGYTF. CDR3 nucleotide sequence: TGTGCCAGCAGCGTAGACTCAGGGGGCGCGGGCTATGGCTACACCTTC. This chain links TRBV7-9 with TRBJ1-2; 8 positions agree with TRBD1. This CDR3 spans 16 amino acids. V dropped 5 bases and J dropped 4; count of bases not matched to a gene: 12. Germline assignment: CDR1 SEHNR and CDR2 FQNEAQ (reference sequence).